Listed here are 20 T cell receptor beta chains from one sample, sequenced in a study of molecular identifiers for immune sequencing clone quantification. TCRdb passed the PCR reads through MiXCR, listing each CDR3 protein once. The sample includes around 320,000 distinct CDR3 sequences, roughly a quarter of them seen just once. Sequenced input: naive CD8+ T cells from blood, with Jurkat cell RNA spiked in. Subset indicated: FACS-sorted CD8+CD4-CCR7+CD45RA+ naive T cells. These receptors originate from a human donor in good health. Some libraries in this study had Jurkat cell RNA spiked in.

As for this clonotype: A read error may be the cause here, since a much bigger clone is one base away. The genes are TRBV6-2 or TRBV6-3 and TRBJ1-5; TRBD1 might be the D (5 bases). The germline V gene has CDR1 MNHEY and CDR2 SVGEGT. The CDR3 has 15 amino acids. The CDR3 coding sequence is TGTGCCAGCAGTCACTCGATGCAGGGTGGTCAGCCCCAGCATTTT. This gives the protein CASSHSMQGGQPQHF.

The chain joins TRBV30 to TRBJ1-3; TRBD1 matches 7 bases. V lost 5 bases to trimming and J lost 4 bases; unmatched junction nucleotides: 11. This CDR3 has 15 residues. CDR1 and CDR2 from the germline V gene are GTSNPN and SVGIG (reference sequence). The CDR3 protein is CAWRDGGTVGNTIYF. CDR3 in DNA: TGTGCCTGGCGCGACGGGGGGACAGTAGGAAACACCATATATTTT.

This clonotype came up a few times. One base away lies a much larger clone, so this may be a sequencing read error. The V call is TRBV11-2, the J call TRBJ2-7; 9 nucleotides agree with TRBD2. The CDR3 runs to 15 residues. Germline-derived CDR1 and CDR2 are SGHAT and FQNNGV. The CDR3: CASSPGLASSYAQYF. CDR3 DNA: TGTGCCAGCAGCCCCGGACTAGCGTCTTCCTACGCGCAGTACTTC.

This chain joins TRBV2 and TRBJ2-7; TRBD1 matches 7 bases. Germline V gene sequence: CDR1 SNHLY, CDR2 FYNNEI. The CDR3 covers 17 residues. The V segment lost 1 base and the J segment 0 bases; nucleotides outside the gene matches: 9. CDR3 residues: CASSEGSGQKYSYEQYF. In DNA form, the CDR3 reads TGTGCCAGCAGTGAAGGTTCGGGACAGAAGTACTCCTACGAGCAGTACTTC.

This clonotype showed up just a few times. This chain links TRBV4-1 with TRBJ2-3; 9 bases fit TRBD2. The CDR3 is 15 residues long. CDR1 MGHRA and CDR2 YSYEKL come from the germline V gene. With V trimmed by 5 bases and J by 5 bases, 8 bases remained unmatched. The CDR3, as DNA: TGCGCCAGCAGCTTGCGAGCGGGGGGTCAAGATACGCAGTATTTT. Translation gives CASSLRAGGQDTQYF.

Note on this clonotype: A read error may produce the germline difference seen at one junction end. The chain couples TRBV30 to TRBJ1-4, with a tentative D call TRBD1 (5 bases). The CDR3 is 15 residues long. The germline V gene encodes CDR1 GTSNPN and CDR2 SVGIG (reference sequence). As DNA, the CDR3 is TGTGCCTGGACCGATCGGGGGGAGACTAATGAAAAACTGTATTTT. It is translated as CAWTDRGETNEKLYF. Complete variable domain (other parts from reference TRBV30 and TRBJ1-4): SQTIHQWPATLVQPVGSPLSLECTVEGTSNPNLYWYRQAAGRGLQLLFYSVGIGQISSEVPQNLSASRPQDRQFILSSKKLLLSDSGFYLCAWTDRGETNEKLYFGSGTQLSVL.

This clonotype was counted many times. The chain is built from TRBV14 and TRBJ1-5; TRBD1 might be the D (6 bases). The CDR3 spans 14 residues. V lost 2 bases, J lost 2 bases, and 7 bases lay in between. Germline V gene sequence: CDR1 SGHDN, CDR2 FVKESK. The CDR3 protein is CASSQQGRNQPQHF. The CDR3 DNA reads as TGTGCCAGCAGCCAACAGGGGCGCAATCAGCCCCAGCATTTT.

With regard to this clonotype: A much larger clone lies one base from this, so it may be a read error. V is TRBV7-2 and J is TRBJ2-3, with 16 bases that match TRBD2. The length of the CDR3 is 17 residues. Germline CDR1 is SGHTA and CDR2 is FQGNSA. J lost 7 bases, V lost 6 bases, and 10 bases had no gene match. In DNA, the CDR3 is TGTGCCAGCAGACCGGAGGGGGGACTAGCGGGAGGGTATACGCAGTATTTT. Translation gives CASRPEGGLAGGYTQYF.

Written as DNA, the CDR3 is TGTGCCAGCAGGTCCGGGTACGAGCAGTACTTC. Protein product: CASRSGYEQYF. This chain uses TRBV6-5 with TRBJ2-7, with unresolved D. Between the trimmed V and J ends, which lost 6 bases and 4 bases, there was a span of 7 bases. Germline V gene lookup returns CDR1 MNHEY and CDR2 SVGAGI. The CDR3 totals 11 residues.

This chain connects TRBV14 to TRBJ2-7, with D perhaps TRBD2 (5 bases). V lost 2 bases and J 6 bases, leaving 17 bases between the germline ends. The germline CDR1 and CDR2 sequences are SGHDN and FVKESK. CDR3 length: 15 amino acids. CDR3 coding DNA: TGTGCCAGCAGCCAATACACCGGGATTGATAGCGAGCAGTACTTC. Its translation is CASSQYTGIDSEQYF.

The chain carries TRBV7-9 and TRBJ2-3; 11 nucleotides match TRBD2. V was pared by 3 bases and J by 1 base, with 15 bases of the junction left unmatched. The germline V gene has CDR1 SEHNR and CDR2 FQNEAQ (reference sequence). The CDR3 consists of 20 residues. The DNA of the CDR3 is TGTGCCAGCAGCTTGTGGGGACTAGCGGACAGCCACGGAGGCACAGATACGCAGTATTTT. This codes for CASSLWGLADSHGGTDTQYF.

Concerning this clonotype: At one of its ends the junction is not consistent with the germline gene, which may arise from a read error. V and J are TRBV2 and TRBJ1-1; TRBD1 might be the D (6 bases). Germline loops: CDR1 SNHLY, CDR2 FYNNEI. This CDR3 region has 15 residues. As DNA, the CDR3 is TGTGCCAGCAGTGAGAGAGGGGGGGGTGGGACTGAAGCCTTCTTT. It specifies CASSERGGGGTEAFF.

The chain uses TRBV7-9 and TRBJ1-4; D is unresolved. V was pared by 4 bases and J by 0 bases, with 15 bases between. Germline V CDR1 and CDR2: SEHNR, FQNEAQ (reference sequence). The CDR3 extends over 17 amino acids. The CDR3: CASSSYRGFATNEKLFF. In DNA form, the CDR3 reads TGTGCCAGCAGCTCATACCGAGGATTTGCAACTAATGAAAAACTGTTTTTT. The full variable domain, its missing parts supplied by reference TRBV7-9 and TRBJ1-4, is DTGVSQNPRHKITKRGQNVTFRCDPISEHNRLYWYRQTLGQGPEFLTYFQNEAQLEKSRLLSDRFSAERPKGSFSTLEIQRTEQGDSAMYLCASSSYRGFATNEKLFFGSGTQLSVL.

On this clonotype itself: This may stem from a read error, because a much larger clone lies one nucleotide away. The rearrangement uses TRBV20-1 and TRBJ2-7; 8 bases map to TRBD1. The germline V gene has CDR1 DFQATT and CDR2 SNEGSKA (reference sequence). The ends lost 5 bases at V and 1 base at J; junction bases unmatched: 7. The CDR3 runs 14 residues. The CDR3 here is CSADEQGASYEQYF. The CDR3 region has the DNA TGCAGTGCTGACGAGCAGGGGGCGTCCTACGAGCAGTACTTC.

This clonotype occurred a few times. The chain links TRBV9 to TRBJ2-7, with 12 bases that match TRBD2. This CDR3 comprises 16 residues. CDR1 SGDLS and CDR2 YYNGEE come from the germline V gene. J lost 6 bases, V lost 4 bases, and 11 bases had no gene match. The CDR3 loop reads CASSQTSGGTRVEQYF. CDR3 sequence (DNA): TGTGCCAGCAGCCAAACTAGCGGGGGGACCCGGGTCGAGCAGTACTTC.

In this sample, this clonotype turned up a few times. V is TRBV29-1 and J is TRBJ2-7, with D possibly TRBD1 on 6 matching bases. CDR3 size: 15 residues. Looked up from germline, CDR1 is SQVTM and CDR2 is ANQGSEA. The V end was cut by 1 base, the J end by 2 bases, with 15 bases between. CDR3 DNA sequence: TGCAGCGTTGAAGGAGAGGGGGAGAAGCCCTACGAGCAGTACTTC. Amino acid sequence: CSVEGEGEKPYEQYF.

The rearrangement links TRBV19 to TRBJ1-1, with a tentative D call TRBD1 (5 bases). V lost 5 bases and J lost 3, with 16 bases in between. Germline V gives CDR1 LNHDA, CDR2 SQIVND (reference sequence). This CDR3 has 15 residues. The chain's CDR3 is CASSLGLGMYTEAFF. The CDR3 coding sequence is TGTGCCAGTAGTTTGGGACTGGGCATGTACACTGAAGCTTTCTTT. Together with reference TRBV19 and TRBJ1-1, the CDR3 gives the full variable domain: DGGITQSPKYLFRKEGQNVTLSCEQNLNHDAMYWYRQDPGQGLRLIYYSQIVNDFQKGDIAEGYSVSREKKESFPLTVTSAQKNPTAFYLCASSLGLGMYTEAFFGQGTRLTVV.

This chain connects TRBV28 to TRBJ1-5, with D possibly matching TRBD1 (6 bases). CDR1 and CDR2 (germline): MDHEN, SYDVKM. V was pared by 4 bases and J by 5 bases, with 12 bases between. CDR3 length: 14 residues. CDR3 sequence reads: CASSSSDSYQPQHF. The CDR3 DNA follows: TGTGCCAGCAGTTCCTCGGACAGCTATCAGCCCCAGCATTTT.

This clonotype was counted many times. The chain carries TRBV28 and TRBJ1-1; D possibly corresponds to TRBD1 (5 bases). Germline values: CDR1 MDHEN, CDR2 SYDVKM. The CDR3 length is 12 residues. V shed 9 bases and J shed 0 bases, with 8 bases lying between them. The CDR3 nucleotides are TGTGCCAGTAGGGACCTGAACACTGAAGCTTTCTTT. Translated: CASRDLNTEAFF.

In its sample, this clonotype was seen many times. This rearrangement joins TRBV6-6 to TRBJ2-1; no clear D. CDR1 and CDR2 from the germline V gene are MNHNY and SVGAGI (reference sequence). The CDR3 is 13 residues long. V lost 2 bases and J lost 4, with 6 bases in between. CDR3 sequence reads: CASSYPGYNEQFF. DNA of the CDR3: TGTGCCAGCAGTTACCCAGGTTACAATGAGCAGTTCTTC.